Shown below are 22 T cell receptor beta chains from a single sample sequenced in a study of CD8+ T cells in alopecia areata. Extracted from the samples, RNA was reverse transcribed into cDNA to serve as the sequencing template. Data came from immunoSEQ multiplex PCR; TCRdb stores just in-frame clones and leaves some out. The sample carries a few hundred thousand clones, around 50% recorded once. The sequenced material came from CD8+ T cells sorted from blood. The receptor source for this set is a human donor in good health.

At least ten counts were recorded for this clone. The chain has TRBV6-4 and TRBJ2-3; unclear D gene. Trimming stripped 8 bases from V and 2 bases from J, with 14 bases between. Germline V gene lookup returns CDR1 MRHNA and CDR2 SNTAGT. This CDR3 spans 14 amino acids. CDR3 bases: TGTGCCAGCTCTAGGGCACCATACACAGATACGCAGTATTTT. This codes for CASSRAPYTDTQYF.

CDR3 nucleotide sequence: TGTGCCAGCAACCAGGGGGGAGGAACTGAAGCTTTCTTT. This codes for CASNQGGGTEAFF. The V gene is TRBV6-5, the J gene TRBJ1-1, with 7 positions matching TRBD1. The V gene's germline CDR1 is MNHEY and CDR2 SVGAGI. Trimming removed 7 bases from V and 5 bases from J; junction bases left unmatched: 7. The CDR3 totals 13 residues.

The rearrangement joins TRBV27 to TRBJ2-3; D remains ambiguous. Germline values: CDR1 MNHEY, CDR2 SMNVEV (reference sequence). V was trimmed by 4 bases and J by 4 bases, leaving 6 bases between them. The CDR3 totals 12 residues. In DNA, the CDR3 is TGTGCCAGCAGTTCTTTCGCAGATACGCAGTATTTT. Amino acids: CASSSFADTQYF.

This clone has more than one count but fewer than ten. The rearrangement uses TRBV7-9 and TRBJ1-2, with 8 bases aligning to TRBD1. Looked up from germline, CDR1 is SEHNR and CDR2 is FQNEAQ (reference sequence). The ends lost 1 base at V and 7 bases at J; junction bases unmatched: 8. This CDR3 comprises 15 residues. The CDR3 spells CASSLVAGGAFGYTF. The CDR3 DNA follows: TGTGCCAGCAGCTTAGTAGCAGGGGGCGCTTTTGGCTACACCTTC. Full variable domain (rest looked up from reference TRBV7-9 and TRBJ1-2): DTGVSQNPRHKITKRGQNVTFRCDPISEHNRLYWYRQTLGQGPEFLTYFQNEAQLEKSRLLSDRFSAERPKGSFSTLEIQRTEQGDSAMYLCASSLVAGGAFGYTFGSGTRLTVV.

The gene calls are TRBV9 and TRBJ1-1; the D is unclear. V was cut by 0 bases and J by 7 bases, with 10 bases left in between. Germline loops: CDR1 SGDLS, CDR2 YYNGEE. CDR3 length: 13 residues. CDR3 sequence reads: CASSVEGRNEAFF. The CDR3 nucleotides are TGTGCCAGCAGCGTAGAAGGGCGTAATGAAGCTTTCTTT.

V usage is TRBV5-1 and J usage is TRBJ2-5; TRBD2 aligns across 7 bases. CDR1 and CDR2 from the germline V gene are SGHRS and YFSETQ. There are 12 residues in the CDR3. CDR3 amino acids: CARGEPEETQYF. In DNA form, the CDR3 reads TGCGCTCGGGGGGAACCAGAAGAGACCCAGTACTTC.

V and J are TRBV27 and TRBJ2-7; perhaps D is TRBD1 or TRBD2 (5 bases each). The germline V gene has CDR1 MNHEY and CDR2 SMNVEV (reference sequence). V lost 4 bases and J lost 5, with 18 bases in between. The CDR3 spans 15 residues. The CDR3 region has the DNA TGTGCCAGCAGTTCCCTAAGGGACCGGGGCGACGAGCAGTACTTC. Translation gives CASSSLRDRGDEQYF.

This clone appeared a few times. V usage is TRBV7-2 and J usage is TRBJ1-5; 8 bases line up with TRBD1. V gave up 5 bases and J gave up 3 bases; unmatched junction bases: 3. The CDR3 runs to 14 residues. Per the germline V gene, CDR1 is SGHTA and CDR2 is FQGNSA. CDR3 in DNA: TGTGCCAGCAGCACGGACAGGGACAATCAGCCCCAGCATTTT. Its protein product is CASSTDRDNQPQHF. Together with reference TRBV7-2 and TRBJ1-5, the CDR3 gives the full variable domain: GAGVSQSPSNKVTEKGKDVELRCDPISGHTALYWYRQSLGQGLEFLIYFQGNSAPDKSGLPSDRFSAERTGGSVSTLTIQRTQQEDSAVYLCASSTDRDNQPQHFGDGTRLSIL.

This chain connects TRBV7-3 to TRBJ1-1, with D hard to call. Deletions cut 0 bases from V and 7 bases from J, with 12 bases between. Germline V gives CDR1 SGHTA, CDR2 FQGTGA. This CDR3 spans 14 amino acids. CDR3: CASSLTRPRCEAFF. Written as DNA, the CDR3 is TGTGCCAGCAGCTTAACGCGGCCCAGATGTGAAGCTTTCTTT.

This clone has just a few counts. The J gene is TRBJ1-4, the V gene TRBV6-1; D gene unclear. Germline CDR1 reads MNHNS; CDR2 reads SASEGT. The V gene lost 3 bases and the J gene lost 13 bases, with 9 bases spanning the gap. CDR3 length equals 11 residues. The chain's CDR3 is CASSDSHGLFF. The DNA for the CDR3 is TGTGCCAGCAGTGATAGCCACGGACTGTTTTTT.

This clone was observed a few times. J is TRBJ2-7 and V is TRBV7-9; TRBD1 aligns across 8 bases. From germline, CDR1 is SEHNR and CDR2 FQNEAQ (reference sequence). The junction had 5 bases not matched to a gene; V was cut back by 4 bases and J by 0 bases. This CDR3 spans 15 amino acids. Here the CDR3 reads CASSSQGGTSYEQYF. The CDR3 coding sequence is TGTGCCAGCAGCTCACAGGGGGGAACCTCCTACGAGCAGTACTTC.

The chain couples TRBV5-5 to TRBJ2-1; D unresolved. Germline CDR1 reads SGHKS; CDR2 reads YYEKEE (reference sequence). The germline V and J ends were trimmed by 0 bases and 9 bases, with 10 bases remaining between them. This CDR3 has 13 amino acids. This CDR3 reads CASSLGLYGEQFF. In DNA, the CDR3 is TGTGCCAGCAGCTTGGGCTTATACGGTGAGCAGTTCTTC.

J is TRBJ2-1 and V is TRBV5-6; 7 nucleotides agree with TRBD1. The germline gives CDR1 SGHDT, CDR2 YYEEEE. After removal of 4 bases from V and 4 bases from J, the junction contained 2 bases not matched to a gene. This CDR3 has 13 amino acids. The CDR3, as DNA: TGTGCCAGCAGCCCACAGGGGTACAATGAGCAGTTCTTC. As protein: CASSPQGYNEQFF. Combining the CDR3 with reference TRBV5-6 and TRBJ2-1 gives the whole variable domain DAGVTQSPTHLIKTRGQQVTLRCSPKSGHDTVSWYQQALGQGPQFIFQYYEEEERQRGNFPDRFSGHQFPNYSSELNVNALLLGDSALYLCASSPQGYNEQFFGPGTRLTVL.

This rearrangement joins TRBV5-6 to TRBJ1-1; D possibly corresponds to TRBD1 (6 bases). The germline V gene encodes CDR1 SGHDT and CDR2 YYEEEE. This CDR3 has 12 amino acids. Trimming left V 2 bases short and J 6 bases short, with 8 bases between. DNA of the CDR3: TGTGCCAGCAGCTTCGGGACATCTGAAGCTTTCTTT. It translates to CASSFGTSEAFF.

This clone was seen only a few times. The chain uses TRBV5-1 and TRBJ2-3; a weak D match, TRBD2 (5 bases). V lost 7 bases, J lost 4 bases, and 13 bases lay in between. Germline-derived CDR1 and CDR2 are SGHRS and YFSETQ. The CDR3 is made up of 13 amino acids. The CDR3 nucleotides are TGCGCCAGCGGGGAGCGGTGGGCAGATACGCAGTATTTT. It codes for CASGERWADTQYF.

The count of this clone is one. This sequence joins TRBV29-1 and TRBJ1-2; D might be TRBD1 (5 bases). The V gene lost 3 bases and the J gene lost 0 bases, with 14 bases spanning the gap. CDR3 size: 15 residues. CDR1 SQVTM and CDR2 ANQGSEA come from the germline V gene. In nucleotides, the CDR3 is TGCAGCGTTGACGGGGGACGAGCCCCTAACTATGGCTACACCTTC. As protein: CSVDGGRAPNYGYTF.

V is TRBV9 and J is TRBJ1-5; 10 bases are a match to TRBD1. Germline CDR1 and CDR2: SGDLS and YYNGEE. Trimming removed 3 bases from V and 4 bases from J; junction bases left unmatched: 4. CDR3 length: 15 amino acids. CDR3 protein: CASSGTGGKNQPQHF. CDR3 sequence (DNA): TGTGCCAGCAGCGGGACAGGGGGGAAGAATCAGCCCCAGCATTTT.

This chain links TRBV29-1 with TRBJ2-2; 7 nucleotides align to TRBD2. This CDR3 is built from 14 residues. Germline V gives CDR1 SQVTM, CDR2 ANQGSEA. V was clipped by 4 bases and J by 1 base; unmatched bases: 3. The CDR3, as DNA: TGCAGCGTTGGTCCTAGCGGGAACACCGGGGAGCTGTTTTTT. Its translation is CSVGPSGNTGELFF.

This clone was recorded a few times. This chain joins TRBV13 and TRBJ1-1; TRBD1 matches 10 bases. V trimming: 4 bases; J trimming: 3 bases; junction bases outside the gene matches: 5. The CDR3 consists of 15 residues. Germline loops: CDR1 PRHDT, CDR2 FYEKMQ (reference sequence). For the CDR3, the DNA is TGTGCCAGCAGCTGGACCGGGACAGGGGACACTGAAGCTTTCTTT. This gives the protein CASSWTGTGDTEAFF.

For the CDR3, the DNA is TGTGCCAGCAGCCCCCGGGTAGCGGGGGGTACCGGGGAGCTGTTTTTT. It yields the protein CASSPRVAGGTGELFF. The chain combines TRBV9 with TRBJ2-2; TRBD2 agrees at 10 bases. The junction had 8 bases not matched to a gene; V was cut back by 4 bases and J by 5 bases. CDR3 size: 16 residues. CDR1 SGDLS and CDR2 YYNGEE come from the germline V gene. Filled out from reference TRBV9 and TRBJ2-2, the complete variable domain reads DSGVTQTPKHLITATGQRVTLRCSPRSGDLSVYWYQQSLDQGLQFLIQYYNGEERAKGNILERFSAQQFPDLHSELNLSSLELGDSALYFCASSPRVAGGTGELFFGEGSRLTVL.

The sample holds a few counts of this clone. The CDR3 sequence is CASRRDSNTGELFF. The CDR3 DNA is TGTGCCAGCAGGCGGGACTCCAACACCGGGGAGCTGTTTTTT. This chain links TRBV2 with TRBJ2-2; maybe TRBD2 (6 bases). CDR3 length: 14 amino acids. CDR1 is SNHLY, CDR2 FYNNEI, per germline. The V and J ends lost 6 bases and 2 bases respectively, with 10 bases between them.

In DNA form, the CDR3 reads TGTGCCAGCAGCCCCCTGGGGGCAGGGGGCGGGAACACTGAAGCTTTCTTT. Protein product: CASSPLGAGGGNTEAFF. This chain links TRBV4-2 with TRBJ1-1, with 8 bases aligning to TRBD1. This CDR3 comprises 17 residues. Trimming at V came to 4 bases and at J to 1 base, leaving 11 bases not matched to a gene. Germline V gene sequence: CDR1 LGHNA, CDR2 YNFKEQ.